This T cell receptor (beta chain) was identified during a study of shared clonotypes between healthy human individuals. Study-level results: Naive subsets typically showed greater estimated richness than memory subsets. Researchers sampled blood only, noting tissue repertoires likely differ.

Only in-frame clones appear in the TCRdb table, and some are missing; sequencing was by immunoSEQ multiplex PCR. The sample lists some 680,000 clones; around 73% were seen once. With respect to this clone: Its antigen remains unidentified.

Every donor, a Caucasian adult, lived in Nashville, Tennessee. Germline CDR1 SEHNR, CDR2 FQNEAQ (reference sequence). V lost 7 bases and J lost 8, with 13 bases in between. This CDR3 has 12 amino acids. J is TRBJ2-3 and V is TRBV7-9, with D possibly matching TRBD1 (5 bases). The sequence was obtained from a young woman in good health. The specimen sequenced was memory CD4+ T cells sorted from blood. Subset specified: CD45RA-negative fraction. CDR3 nucleotide sequence: TGTGCCAGCACCCCGGGTGGGGCTACGCAGTATTTT. Protein product: CASTPGGATQYF.